One and the same sample provided the 24 T cell receptor beta chains below, sequenced in a study of vaccination and CD4 T cells after COVID-19. These receptors have no identified antigens. Documented treatment: approximately nine-day PBMC culture with coronavirus spike peptide pools or control peptides (ViraFEST assay). The Oncomine TCR Beta short-read assay was what sequenced the DNA obtained from cultured CD4+ T cells. TCRdb independently ran MiXCR on the PCR reads; one entry per CDR3 protein. Counted here are tens of thousands of distinct CDR3 sequences, nearly 55% occurring once; the ten biggest clones make up approximately 5.9%. The sequencing sample was made of CD4+ T cells from blood, cultured in vitro. The receptors were gathered from a human donor who had recovered from COVID-19.

This clonotype has more than one count but fewer than ten. The rearrangement uses TRBV11-3 and TRBJ2-2; the D call may be TRBD1 or TRBD2 (5 bases each). V shed 4 bases and J shed 6 bases, with 15 bases lying between them. Germline V gene sequence: CDR1 SGHNT, CDR2 YENEEA. This CDR3 spans 15 amino acids. The CDR3 DNA is TGTGCCAGCAGCTACTCGGGGCTAGGGGCCGGGGAGCTGTTTTTT. Amino acid sequence: CASSYSGLGAGELFF.

The gene calls are TRBV6-2 or TRBV6-3 and TRBJ1-5; D possibly corresponds to TRBD1 (5 bases). Germline V gives CDR1 MNHEY, CDR2 SVGEGT. Trimming took 4 bases from V and 4 from J, leaving 11 bases between them. The CDR3 has 14 residues. This chain's CDR3 is CASSLGDMNQPQHF. CDR3 bases: TGTGCCAGCAGTTTAGGGGATATGAATCAGCCCCAGCATTTT.

V is TRBV30 and J is TRBJ2-7; D is uncertain. Germline CDR1 GTSNPN, CDR2 SVGIG (reference sequence). The CDR3 sequence is 12 residues long. Trimming stripped 2 bases from V and 3 bases from J, with 8 bases between. The CDR3 nucleotides read TGTGCCTGGAGTCCCAACTACTACGAGCAGTACTTC. It encodes CAWSPNYYEQYF.

This chain uses TRBV7-9 with TRBJ1-2, with D perhaps TRBD1 (6 bases). V shed 5 bases and J shed 2 bases, with 12 bases lying between them. Per germline, CDR1 SEHNR and CDR2 FQNEAQ (reference sequence). The CDR3 runs to 14 residues. The CDR3 loop reads CASSPNRENYGYTF. The CDR3 coding sequence is TGTGCCAGCAGCCCCAACAGGGAGAACTATGGCTACACCTTC. Filled out from reference TRBV7-9 and TRBJ1-2, the complete variable domain reads DTGVSQNPRHKITKRGQNVTFRCDPISEHNRLYWYRQTLGQGPEFLTYFQNEAQLEKSRLLSDRFSAERPKGSFSTLEIQRTEQGDSAMYLCASSPNRENYGYTFGSGTRLTVV.

This clonotype was seen only a few times. This sequence joins TRBV10-3 and TRBJ1-3; possibly TRBD1 for D (5 bases). This CDR3 has 16 amino acids. V was clipped by 5 bases and J by 4 bases, with 18 bases between them. CDR1 is ENHRY and CDR2 is SYGVKD in the germline V gene. This CDR3 reads CAISRGRDPSGNTIYF. The DNA of the CDR3 is TGTGCCATCAGTCGGGGCCGGGACCCGTCAGGAAACACCATATATTTT.

As regards this clonotype: Relative to the germline gene, one junction end is altered; a read error may explain this. V gene TRBV7-6 combines with J gene TRBJ2-5; 8 bases fit TRBD1. The CDR3 is 17 amino acids. In germline, CDR1 is SGHVS, CDR2 FNYEAQ. CDR3 nucleotide sequence: TGTGCTAGCAGCCGCCTTCGCCAGGGGGCAGGAGGAGAGACCCAGTACTTC. Its protein product is CASSRLRQGAGGETQYF.

This clonotype came up a few times. This rearrangement joins TRBV2 to TRBJ1-5; D is uncertain. This CDR3 spans 13 amino acids. V lost 11 bases, J lost 1 base, and 12 bases lay in between. CDR1 SNHLY and CDR2 FYNNEI come from the germline V gene. The CDR3 bases are TGTGCCTCTGCCACAGCGAGCAATCAGCCCCAGCATTTT. As protein: CASATASNQPQHF.

The rearrangement links TRBV7-9 to TRBJ2-1; no clear D. The germline V gene encodes CDR1 SEHNR and CDR2 FQNEAQ (reference sequence). The CDR3 runs 12 residues. Trimming shortened V by 6 bases and J by 8 bases, and 11 bases separated the two germline ends. CDR3 sequence reads: CASRESGYEQFF. In DNA, the CDR3 is TGTGCCAGCAGAGAATCCGGCTATGAGCAGTTCTTC.

The genes are TRBV9 and TRBJ2-3; D remains ambiguous. The CDR3 runs to 14 residues. Germline V gives CDR1 SGDLS, CDR2 YYNGEE. Trimming cost V 3 bases and J 3 bases, with 11 bases left between them. This CDR3 reads CASSEGLLTDTQYF. Written as DNA, the CDR3 is TGTGCCAGCAGCGAGGGCCTCCTAACAGATACGCAGTATTTT. The full variable domain, its missing parts supplied by reference TRBV9 and TRBJ2-3, is DSGVTQTPKHLITATGQRVTLRCSPRSGDLSVYWYQQSLDQGLQFLIQYYNGEERAKGNILERFSAQQFPDLHSELNLSSLELGDSALYFCASSEGLLTDTQYFGPGTRLTVL.

The J gene is TRBJ2-3, the V gene TRBV2, with D unclear. Deletions cut 6 bases from V and 4 bases from J, with 17 bases between. Germline lookup yields CDR1 SNHLY and CDR2 FYNNEI. This CDR3 comprises 15 residues. The CDR3, as DNA: TGTGCCAGCAGCCCCGAGAGGAGTTGGGCAGATACGCAGTATTTT. This sequence encodes CASSPERSWADTQYF.

V gene TRBV11-3 combines with J gene TRBJ1-5; D is uncertain. Germline assignment: CDR1 SGHNT and CDR2 YENEEA. V lost 3 bases, J lost 1 base, and 4 bases lay in between. The CDR3 is made up of 13 amino acids. CDR3: CASSFDSNQPQHF. The CDR3 nucleotides are TGTGCCAGCAGCTTCGACAGCAATCAGCCCCAGCATTTT.

This clonotype occurred a few times. J is TRBJ2-7 and V is TRBV12-3 or TRBV12-4; 8 positions agree with TRBD1. The length of the CDR3 is 14 residues. V shed 6 bases and J 5 bases; nucleotides not matched to a gene: 9. CDR3 nucleotide sequence: TGTGCCAGCAGATCAAGGCAGGGGGCCCACGAGCAGTACTTC. It codes for CASRSRQGAHEQYF.

The chain's CDR3 is CASSLWANNQPQHF. The CDR3 DNA is TGTGCCAGCAGTTTATGGGCAAATAATCAGCCCCAGCATTTT. This rearrangement joins TRBV28 to TRBJ1-5; D call uncertain. This CDR3 is built from 14 residues. V lost 0 bases to trimming and J lost 4 bases, with 7 bases between them. Per the germline V gene, CDR1 is MDHEN and CDR2 is SYDVKM.

This rearrangement joins TRBV30 to TRBJ2-5; either TRBD1 or TRBD2 may fit D (5 bases each). Germline CDR1 and CDR2: GTSNPN and SVGIG (reference sequence). V dropped 3 bases and J dropped 9 bases, with 11 bases sitting between them. There are 11 residues in the CDR3. The CDR3 nucleotides read TGTGCCTGGAGGTTTGGGGGAGCCCAGTACTTC. It codes for CAWRFGGAQYF.

The chain recombines TRBV4-2 with TRBJ1-1; D may be TRBD1 (5 bases). The germline V gene has CDR1 LGHNA and CDR2 YNFKEQ. V shed 0 bases and J shed 1 base, with 9 bases lying between them. There are 15 residues in the CDR3. The CDR3 reads CASSQDQGQNTEAFF. The CDR3 nucleotides read TGTGCCAGCAGCCAAGATCAAGGACAGAACACTGAAGCTTTCTTT.

This clonotype has just a few counts. CDR3 protein: CASSDRGGNTIYF. The CDR3, as DNA: TGTGCCAGCAGCGACAGAGGAGGAAACACCATATATTTT. The chain recombines TRBV27 with TRBJ1-3, with D possibly TRBD1 on 5 matching bases. Germline-derived CDR1 and CDR2 are MNHEY and SMNVEV (reference sequence). Deletions cut 6 bases from V and 4 bases from J, with 10 bases between. CDR3 size: 13 residues.

This clonotype was seen only once. CDR3 amino acids: CASSLEGWGGELFF. The DNA for the CDR3 is TGTGCCAGCAGCTTGGAGGGATGGGGCGGGGAGCTGTTTTTT. The V and J genes are TRBV5-8 and TRBJ2-2; D remains unclear. The CDR3 totals 14 residues. CDR1 SGHTS and CDR2 YDEGEE come from the germline V gene. V lost 0 bases and J lost 7, with 10 bases in between.

The chain joins TRBV29-1 to TRBJ1-4; no clear D. V gave up 5 bases and J gave up 0 bases, with 10 bases separating them. The CDR3 runs 14 residues. Germline CDR1 reads SQVTM; CDR2 reads ANQGSEA. The CDR3 loop reads CSVWGGTTNEKLFF. The CDR3 region has the DNA TGCAGCGTTTGGGGAGGGACAACTAATGAAAAACTGTTTTTT.

The chain joins TRBV24-1 to TRBJ2-5, with 11 bases that match TRBD2. Germline V lookup: CDR1 KGHDR, CDR2 SFDVKD. This CDR3 is 16 amino acids long. V lost 6 bases, J lost 4 bases, and 9 bases stayed unmatched. DNA for the CDR3: TGTGCCACCAGTCTACCTTCTAGCGGGAGGAGAGAGACCCAGTACTTC. This sequence encodes CATSLPSSGRRETQYF.

This clonotype was counted a few times. This chain uses TRBV4-1 with TRBJ1-1, with 9 bases matching TRBD1. V lost 3 bases to trimming and J lost 1 base; unmatched junction nucleotides: 9. Germline V CDR1 and CDR2: MGHRA, YSYEKL. The CDR3 runs 17 residues. The CDR3 loop reads CASSHRPHRGPNTEAFF. The DNA of the CDR3 is TGCGCCAGCAGCCACAGACCCCACAGGGGGCCGAACACTGAAGCTTTCTTT.

The rearrangement joins TRBV10-3 to TRBJ2-3; D is ambiguous. The CDR3 totals 11 residues. V lost 10 bases to trimming and J lost 4 bases, with 9 bases between them. CDR1 and CDR2 from the germline V gene are ENHRY and SYGVKD. DNA for the CDR3: TGTGCCACCTTGAGTTCAGATACGCAGTATTTT. Residues: CATLSSDTQYF.

The chain recombines TRBV18 with TRBJ2-5; D is undetermined. This CDR3 contains 14 residues. The germline V gene encodes CDR1 KGHSH and CDR2 LQKENI. The V end lost 1 base, the J end lost 5 bases, and 11 bases lay between the germline ends. CDR3 in amino acids: CASSPRKVSETQYF. The CDR3 DNA reads as TGTGCCAGCTCACCACGGAAGGTATCCGAGACCCAGTACTTC. The full variable domain, its missing parts supplied by reference TRBV18 and TRBJ2-5, is NAGVMQNPRHLVRRRGQEARLRCSPMKGHSHVYWYRQLPEEGLKFMVYLQKENIIDESGMPKERFSAEFPKEGPSILRIQQVVRGDSAAYFCASSPRKVSETQYFGPGTRLLVL.

The chain employs TRBV7-9 and TRBJ1-6; D uncertain. Germline CDR1 and CDR2: SEHNR and FQNEAQ (reference sequence). CDR3 length: 13 residues. V lost 1 base and J 7 bases, leaving 5 bases between the germline ends. The CDR3 loop reads CASSLEGNSPLHF. CDR3 nucleotides: TGTGCCAGCAGCTTAGAGGGAAATTCACCCCTCCACTTT.

This clonotype was observed once. The rearrangement joins TRBV5-1 to TRBJ2-1; no reliable D call. V was shortened by 2 bases and J by 7 bases, with 10 bases between the two germline ends. There are 13 residues in the CDR3. Germline V gene sequence: CDR1 SGHRS, CDR2 YFSETQ. The CDR3 here is CASSLNIGNEQFF. CDR3 coding DNA: TGCGCCAGCAGCTTAAATATTGGGAATGAGCAGTTCTTC.